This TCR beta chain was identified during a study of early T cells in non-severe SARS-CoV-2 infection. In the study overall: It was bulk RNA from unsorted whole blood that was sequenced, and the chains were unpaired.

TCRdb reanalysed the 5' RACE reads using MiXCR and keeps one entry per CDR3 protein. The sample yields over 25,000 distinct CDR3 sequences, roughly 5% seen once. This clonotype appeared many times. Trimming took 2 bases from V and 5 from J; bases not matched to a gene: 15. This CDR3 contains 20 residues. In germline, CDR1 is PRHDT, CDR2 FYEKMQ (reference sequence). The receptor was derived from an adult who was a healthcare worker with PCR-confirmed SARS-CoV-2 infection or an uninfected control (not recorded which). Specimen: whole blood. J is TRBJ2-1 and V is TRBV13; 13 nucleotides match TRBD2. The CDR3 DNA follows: TGTGCCAGCAGCTTATATCGCAGGACTAGCGGGAGATCAACGCACAATGAGCAGTTCTTC. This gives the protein CASSLYRRTSGRSTHNEQFF.